This T cell receptor (beta chain) came from a study of T cells after yellow fever vaccination. CDR1 is MNHEY, CDR2 SMNVEV, per germline (reference sequence). Unmatched junction bases numbered 10, after V lost 5 bases and J lost 2 bases. CDR3 size: 16 residues. In making TCR cDNA, 5'RACE template switching added a universal primer site and UMIs to it. Each CDR3 protein gets one entry after TCRdb re-called the 5' RACE reads with MiXCR. The data contain around 400,000 distinct CDR3 sequences, 11% of them singletons. The material sequenced was PBMCs, taken on the day of the first yellow fever vaccination. The sequence was collected from a man between 18 and 29 years old who received the YFV17D yellow fever vaccine. This sequence joins TRBV27 and TRBJ2-3, with 7 nucleotides matching TRBD1. The CDR3, as DNA: TGTGCCAGCAGTCTATTCGGGACAGCCTTCACAGATACGCAGTATTTT. Protein product: CASSLFGTAFTDTQYF.